The T cell receptor beta chain under discussion was sequenced for a study of OX40 agonist ivuxolimab in advanced cancers. Whole-study context: Patients were dosed intravenously with ivuxolimab at 0.01 to 10 mg/kg every 2 weeks.

As for this clone: Antigen: not known.

Study conclusions and caveats: Specificity for antigen went undetermined in the expanded peripheral T cells.

The table came from immunoSEQ multiplex PCR; TCRdb's copy has only in-frame clones and leaves some out. The sample lists 60,000 to 85,000 clones, 75% to 80% occurring once. This TCR derives from an adult with an advanced solid tumor such as melanoma, head and neck, liver or kidney cancer. Material: CD4+ or CD8+ T cells sorted from blood, obtained in a trial of the OX40 agonist ivuxolimab.

The CDR3 DNA sequence: TGTGCCAGCAGTGAATGGGAAGGAACTTACTATGGCTACACCTTC. Translated, it gives CASSEWEGTYYGYTF. The chain uses TRBV6-1 and TRBJ1-2, with D unresolved. This CDR3 is 15 amino acids long. V lost 2 bases, J lost 3 bases, and 13 bases lay in between. Germline CDR1 MNHNS, CDR2 SASEGT.